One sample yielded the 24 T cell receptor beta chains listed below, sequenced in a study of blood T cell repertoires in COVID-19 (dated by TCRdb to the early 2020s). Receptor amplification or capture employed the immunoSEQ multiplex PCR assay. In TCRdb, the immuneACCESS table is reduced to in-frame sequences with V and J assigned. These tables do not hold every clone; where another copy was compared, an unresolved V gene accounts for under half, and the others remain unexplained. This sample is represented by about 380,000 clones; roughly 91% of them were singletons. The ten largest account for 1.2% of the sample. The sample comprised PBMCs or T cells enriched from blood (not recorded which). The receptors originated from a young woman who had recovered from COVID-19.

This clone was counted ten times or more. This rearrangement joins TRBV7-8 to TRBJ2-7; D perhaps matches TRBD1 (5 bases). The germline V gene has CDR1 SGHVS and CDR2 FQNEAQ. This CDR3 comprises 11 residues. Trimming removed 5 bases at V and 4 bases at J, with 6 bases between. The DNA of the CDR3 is TGTGCCAGCAGCCCAGGGTACGAGCAGTACTTC. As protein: CASSPGYEQYF.

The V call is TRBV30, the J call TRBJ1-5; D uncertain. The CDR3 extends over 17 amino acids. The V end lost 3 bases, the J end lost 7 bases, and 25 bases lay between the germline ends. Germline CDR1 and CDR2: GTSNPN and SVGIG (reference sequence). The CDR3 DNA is TGTGCCTGGAGCGGACGGGGTATGACCTCGGGGAGGCAGCCCCAGCATTTT. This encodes CAWSGRGMTSGRQPQHF.

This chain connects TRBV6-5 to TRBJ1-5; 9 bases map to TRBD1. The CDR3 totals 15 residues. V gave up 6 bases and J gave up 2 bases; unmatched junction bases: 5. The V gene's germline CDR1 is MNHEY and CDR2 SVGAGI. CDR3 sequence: CASRENRGRNQPQHF. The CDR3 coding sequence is TGTGCCAGCAGGGAGAACAGGGGGCGCAATCAGCCCCAGCATTTT.

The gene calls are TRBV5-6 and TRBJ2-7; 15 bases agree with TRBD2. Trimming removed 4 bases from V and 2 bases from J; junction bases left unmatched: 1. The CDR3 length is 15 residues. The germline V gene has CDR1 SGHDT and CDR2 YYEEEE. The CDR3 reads CASSGTSGGPYEQYF. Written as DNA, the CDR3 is TGTGCCAGCAGCGGGACTAGCGGGGGGCCCTACGAGCAGTACTTC.

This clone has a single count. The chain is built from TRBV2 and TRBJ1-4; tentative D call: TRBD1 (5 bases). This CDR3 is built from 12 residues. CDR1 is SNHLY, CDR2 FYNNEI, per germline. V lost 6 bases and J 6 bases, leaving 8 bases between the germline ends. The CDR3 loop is CASREGHEKLFF. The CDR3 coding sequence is TGTGCCAGCAGGGAGGGGCATGAAAAACTGTTTTTT.

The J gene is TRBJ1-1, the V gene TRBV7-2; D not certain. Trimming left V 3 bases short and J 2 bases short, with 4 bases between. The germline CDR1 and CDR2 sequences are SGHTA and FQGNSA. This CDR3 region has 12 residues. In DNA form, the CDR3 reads TGTGCCAGCAGCTTTACAAACACTGAAGCTTTCTTT. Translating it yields CASSFTNTEAFF.

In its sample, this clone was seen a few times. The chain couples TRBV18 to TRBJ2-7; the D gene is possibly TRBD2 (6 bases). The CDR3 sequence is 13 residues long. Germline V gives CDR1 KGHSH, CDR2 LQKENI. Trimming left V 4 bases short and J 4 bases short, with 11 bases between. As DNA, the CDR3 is TGTGCCAGCTCACTACGGGAGCAATACGAGCAGTACTTC. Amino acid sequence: CASSLREQYEQYF.

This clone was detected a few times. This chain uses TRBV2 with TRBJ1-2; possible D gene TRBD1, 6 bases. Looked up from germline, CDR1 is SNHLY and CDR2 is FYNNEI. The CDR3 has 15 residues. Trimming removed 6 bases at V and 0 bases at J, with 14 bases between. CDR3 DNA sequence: TGTGCCAGCAGAGGAACGGCAGGGGCTAACTATGGCTACACCTTC. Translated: CASRGTAGANYGYTF.

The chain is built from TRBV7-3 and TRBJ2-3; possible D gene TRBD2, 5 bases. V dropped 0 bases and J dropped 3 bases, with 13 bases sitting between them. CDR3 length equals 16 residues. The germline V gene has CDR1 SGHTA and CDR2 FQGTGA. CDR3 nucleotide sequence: TGTGCCAGCAGCTTAACAGTCCCCGGCGGGACAGATACGCAGTATTTT. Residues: CASSLTVPGGTDTQYF.

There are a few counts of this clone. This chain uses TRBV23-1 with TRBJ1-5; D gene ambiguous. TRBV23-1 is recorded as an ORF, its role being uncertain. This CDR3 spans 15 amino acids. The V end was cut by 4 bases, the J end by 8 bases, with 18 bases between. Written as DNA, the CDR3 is TGCGCCAGCAGTCTCCAGGACCTGGAGGAAAAGCCCCAGCATTTT. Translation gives CASSLQDLEEKPQHF.

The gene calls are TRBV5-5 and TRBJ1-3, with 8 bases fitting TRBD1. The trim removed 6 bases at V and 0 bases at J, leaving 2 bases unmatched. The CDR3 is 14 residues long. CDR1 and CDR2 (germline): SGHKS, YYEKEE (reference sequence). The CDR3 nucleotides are TGTGCCAGCACCACAGGGGGCTCTGGAAACACCATATATTTT. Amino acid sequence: CASTTGGSGNTIYF.

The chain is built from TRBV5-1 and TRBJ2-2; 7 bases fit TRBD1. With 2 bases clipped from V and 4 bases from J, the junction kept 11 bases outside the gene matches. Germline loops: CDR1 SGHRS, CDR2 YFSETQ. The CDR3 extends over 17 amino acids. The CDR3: CASSLIWDRIFTGELFF. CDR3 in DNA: TGCGCCAGCAGCTTAATCTGGGACAGAATTTTCACCGGGGAGCTGTTTTTT.

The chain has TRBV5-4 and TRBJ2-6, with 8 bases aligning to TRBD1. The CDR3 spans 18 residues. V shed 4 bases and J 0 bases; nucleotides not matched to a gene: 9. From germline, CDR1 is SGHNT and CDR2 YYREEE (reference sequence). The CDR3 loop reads CASSADRGLLSGANVLTF. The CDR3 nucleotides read TGTGCCAGCAGCGCCGACAGGGGACTCCTCTCTGGGGCCAACGTCCTGACTTTC.

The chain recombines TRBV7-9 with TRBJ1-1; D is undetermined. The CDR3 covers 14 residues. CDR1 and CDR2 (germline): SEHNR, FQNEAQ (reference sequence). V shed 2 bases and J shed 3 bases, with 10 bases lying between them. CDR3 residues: CASSLSRGDTEAFF. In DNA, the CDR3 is TGTGCCAGCAGCTTAAGTCGCGGCGACACTGAAGCTTTCTTT.

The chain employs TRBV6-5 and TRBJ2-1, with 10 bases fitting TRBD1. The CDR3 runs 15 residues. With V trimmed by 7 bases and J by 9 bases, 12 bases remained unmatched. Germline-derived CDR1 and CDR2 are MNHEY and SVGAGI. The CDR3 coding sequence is TGTGCCAGCACCTTAAGGGGGACAGGGGAGATTGAGCAGTTCTTC. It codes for CASTLRGTGEIEQFF.

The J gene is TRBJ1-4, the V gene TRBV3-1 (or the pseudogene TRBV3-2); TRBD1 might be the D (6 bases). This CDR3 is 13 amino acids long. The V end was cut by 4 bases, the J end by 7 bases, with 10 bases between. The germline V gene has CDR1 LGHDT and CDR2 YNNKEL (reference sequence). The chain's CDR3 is CASSLKGVEKLFF. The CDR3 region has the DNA TGTGCCAGCAGCCTAAAGGGGGTTGAAAAACTGTTTTTT.

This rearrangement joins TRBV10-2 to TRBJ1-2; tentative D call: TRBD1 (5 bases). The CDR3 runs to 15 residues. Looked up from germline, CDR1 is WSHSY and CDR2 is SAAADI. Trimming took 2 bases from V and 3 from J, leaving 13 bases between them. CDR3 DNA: TGCGCCAGCAGTGAGGGGGACGGGGGTTACTATGGCTACACCTTC. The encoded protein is CASSEGDGGYYGYTF.

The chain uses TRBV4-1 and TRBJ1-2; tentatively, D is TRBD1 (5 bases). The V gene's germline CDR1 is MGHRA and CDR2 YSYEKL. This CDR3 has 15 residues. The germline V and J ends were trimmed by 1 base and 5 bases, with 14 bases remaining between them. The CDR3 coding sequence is TGCGCCAGCAGCCAAGGTTCCGGGGGAGGGTATGGCTACACCTTC. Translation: CASSQGSGGGYGYTF.

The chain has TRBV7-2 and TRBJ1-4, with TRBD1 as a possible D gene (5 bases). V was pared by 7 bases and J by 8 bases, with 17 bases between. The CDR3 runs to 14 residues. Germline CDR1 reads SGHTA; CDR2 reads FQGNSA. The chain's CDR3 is CASNYRGGGEKLFF. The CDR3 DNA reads TGTGCCAGCAACTACCGGGGGGGAGGAGAAAAACTGTTTTTT.

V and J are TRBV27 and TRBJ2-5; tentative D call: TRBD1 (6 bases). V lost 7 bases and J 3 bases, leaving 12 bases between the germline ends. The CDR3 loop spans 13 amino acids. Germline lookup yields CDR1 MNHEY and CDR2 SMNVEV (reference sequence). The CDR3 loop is CASKGDTEETQYF. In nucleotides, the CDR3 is TGTGCCAGCAAAGGGGACACCGAAGAGACCCAGTACTTC.

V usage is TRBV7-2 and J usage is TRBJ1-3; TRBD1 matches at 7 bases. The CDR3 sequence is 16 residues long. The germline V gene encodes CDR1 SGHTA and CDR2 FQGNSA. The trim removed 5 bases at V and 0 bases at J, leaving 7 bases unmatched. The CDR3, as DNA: TGTGCCAGCAGCCTGCGGGGACAGACCTCTGGAAACACCATATATTTT. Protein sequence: CASSLRGQTSGNTIYF. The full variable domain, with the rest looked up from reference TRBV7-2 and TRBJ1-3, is GAGVSQSPSNKVTEKGKDVELRCDPISGHTALYWYRQSLGQGLEFLIYFQGNSAPDKSGLPSDRFSAERTGGSVSTLTIQRTQQEDSAVYLCASSLRGQTSGNTIYFGEGSWLTVV.

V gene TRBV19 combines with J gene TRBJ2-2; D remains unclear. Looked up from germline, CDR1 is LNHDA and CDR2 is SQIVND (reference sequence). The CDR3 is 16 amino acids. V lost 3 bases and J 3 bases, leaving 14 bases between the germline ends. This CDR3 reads CASSMEAGRYTGELFF. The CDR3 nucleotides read TGTGCCAGTAGTATGGAAGCAGGAAGATACACCGGGGAGCTGTTTTTT.

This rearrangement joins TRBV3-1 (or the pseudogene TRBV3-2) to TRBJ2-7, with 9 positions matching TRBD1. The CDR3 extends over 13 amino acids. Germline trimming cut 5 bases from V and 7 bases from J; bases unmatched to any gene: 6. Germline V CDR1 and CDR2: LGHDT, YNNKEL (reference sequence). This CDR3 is CASSSQGAREQYF. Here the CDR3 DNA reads TGTGCCAGCAGCTCACAGGGGGCCAGAGAGCAGTACTTC.

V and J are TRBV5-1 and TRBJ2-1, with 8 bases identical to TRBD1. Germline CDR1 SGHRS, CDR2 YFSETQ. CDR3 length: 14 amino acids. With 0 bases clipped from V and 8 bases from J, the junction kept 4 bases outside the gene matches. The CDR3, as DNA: TGCGCCAGCAGCTTGGGGACAGGGTTCCATGAGCAGTTCTTC. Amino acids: CASSLGTGFHEQFF.